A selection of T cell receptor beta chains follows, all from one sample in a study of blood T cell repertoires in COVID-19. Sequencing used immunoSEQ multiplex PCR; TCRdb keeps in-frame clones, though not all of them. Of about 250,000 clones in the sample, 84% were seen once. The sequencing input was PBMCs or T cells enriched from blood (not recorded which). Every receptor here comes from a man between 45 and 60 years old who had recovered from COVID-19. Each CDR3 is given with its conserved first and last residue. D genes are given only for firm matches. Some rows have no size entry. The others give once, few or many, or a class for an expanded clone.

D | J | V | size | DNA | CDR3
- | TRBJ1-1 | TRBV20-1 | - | TGCAGTGCTAGTTCACAGGGCGCCTTGAACACTGAAGCTTTCTTT | CSASSQGALNTEAFF
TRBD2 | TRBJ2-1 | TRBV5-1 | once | TGCGCCACCAAAGCGGGCGCGCTAGCGGGGCCCTACAATGAGCAGTTCTTC | CATKAGALAGPYNEQFF
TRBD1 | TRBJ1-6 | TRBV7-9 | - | TGTGCCAGCAGGTCCGGGACAGGGGTTAATTCACCCCTCCACTTT | CASRSGTGVNSPLHF
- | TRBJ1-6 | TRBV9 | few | TGTGCCAGCAGCCCTTCAGATTCACCCCTCCACTTT | CASSPSDSPLHF
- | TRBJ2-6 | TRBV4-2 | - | TGTGCCAGCAGCCAAGTAACTAGCTCTGGGGCCAACGTCCTGACTTTC | CASSQVTSSGANVLTF
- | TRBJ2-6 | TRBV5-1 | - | TGCGCCAGCAGCTTGGCCGGGTCCGGGGCCAACGTCCTGACTTTC | CASSLAGSGANVLTF
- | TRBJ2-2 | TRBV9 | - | TGTGCCAGCAGCGTAGCTCCCGGGATTTTAACCGGGGAGCTGTTTTTT | CASSVAPGILTGELFF
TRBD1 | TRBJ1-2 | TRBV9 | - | TGTGCCAGCAGCACCTTTGCCGGGACAGGGGATGGCTACACCTTC | CASSTFAGTGDGYTF
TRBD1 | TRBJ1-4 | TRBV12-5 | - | TGTGCTAGTGGTTTAGTGGCAGGGGGAAAGGGTGAAAAACTGTTTTTT | CASGLVAGGKGEKLFF
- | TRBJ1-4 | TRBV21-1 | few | TGTGCCAGCAGCCGGGTCATGGATGAAAAACTGTTTTTT | CASSRVMDEKLFF
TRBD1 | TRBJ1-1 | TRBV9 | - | TGTGCCAGCAGCGTAGAGGGACAGAGTGAAGCTTTCTTT | CASSVEGQSEAFF
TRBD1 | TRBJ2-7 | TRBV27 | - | TGTGCCAGCACCCCCACCCCCGGGACAGGGCTGCGCGAGCAGTACTTC | CASTPTPGTGLREQYF
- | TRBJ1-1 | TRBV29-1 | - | TGCAGCGTTGGAATTCAAGGGGGGGGCACTGAAGCTTTCTTT | CSVGIQGGGTEAFF
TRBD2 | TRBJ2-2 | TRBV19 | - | TGTGCCAGTAGTATATCCGGACTAGCGACGAACACCGGGGAGCTGTTTTTT | CASSISGLATNTGELFF
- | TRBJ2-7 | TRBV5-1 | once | TGCGCCAGCAGCTTATCAACCGGGACTCCGAACTACGAGCAGTACTTC | CASSLSTGTPNYEQYF
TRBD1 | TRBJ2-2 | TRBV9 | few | TGTGCCAGCAGCAGACGACAGGGGGGTGGCACCGGGGAGCTGTTTTTT | CASSRRQGGGTGELFF
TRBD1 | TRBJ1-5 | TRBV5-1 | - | TGCGCCAGCAGCCTGACAGGGATGAATCAGCCCCAGCATTTT | CASSLTGMNQPQHF
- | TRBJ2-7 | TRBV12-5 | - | TGTGCTAGTGCCTTGTCGTCCTACGAGCAGTACTTC | CASALSSYEQYF
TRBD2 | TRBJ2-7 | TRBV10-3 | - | TGTGCCATCAGACCTGGGACTAGCGCGTACGAGCAGTACTTC | CAIRPGTSAYEQYF
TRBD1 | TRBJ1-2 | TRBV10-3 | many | TGTGCCATCAGTTACCAGGGACAGTACTATGGCTACACCTTC | CAISYQGQYYGYTF
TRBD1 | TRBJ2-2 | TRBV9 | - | TGTGCCAGCAGCGCGACAGGGGCGCTGCTAACCGGGGAGCTGTTTTTT | CASSATGALLTGELFF
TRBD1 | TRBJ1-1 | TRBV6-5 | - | TGTGCCAGCAGTCCGCAGGGGGCACGCACTGAAGCTTTCTTT | CASSPQGARTEAFF
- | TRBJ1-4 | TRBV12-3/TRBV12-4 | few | TGTGCCAGCAGTCGGGCTAATGAAAAACTGTTTTTT | CASSRANEKLFF
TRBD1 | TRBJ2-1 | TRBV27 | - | TGTGCCAGCAGTCGGACAGGGGATTACAATGAGCAGTTCTTC | CASSRTGDYNEQFF
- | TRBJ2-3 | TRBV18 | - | TGTGCCAGCTCACCATCGGGGATCTCAGATACGCAGTATTTT | CASSPSGISDTQYF
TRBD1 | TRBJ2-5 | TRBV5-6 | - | TGTGCCAGCAGCTGGCCCCAGGGGGACCAAGAGACCCAGTACTTC | CASSWPQGDQETQYF
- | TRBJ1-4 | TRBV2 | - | TGTGCCAGCAGTGCCCAGGGGTTGACTAATGAAAAACTGTTTTTT | CASSAQGLTNEKLFF
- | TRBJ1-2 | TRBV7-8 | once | TGTGCCAGCAGCTTTAGCCGGGATGGCTACACCTTC | CASSFSRDGYTF
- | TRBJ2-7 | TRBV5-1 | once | TGCGCCAGCAGCTTGGTCGACGAGCAGTACTTC | CASSLVDEQYF
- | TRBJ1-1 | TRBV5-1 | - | TGCGCCAGCAGCTCCAGTATGAACACTGAAGCTTTCTTT | CASSSSMNTEAFF
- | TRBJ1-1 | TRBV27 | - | TGTGCCAGCAGTTCACCTACAGCGAACACTGAAGCTTTCTTT | CASSSPTANTEAFF
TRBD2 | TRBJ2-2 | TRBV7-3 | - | TGTGCCAGCAGCTTAATCCCCTGGACTAGCGGGGACACCACGAACACCGGGGAGCTGTTTTTT | CASSLIPWTSGDTTNTGELFF
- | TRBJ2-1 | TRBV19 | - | TGTGCCAGTAGTATACGGGGACCCGGCGGGGATGAGCAGTTCTTC | CASSIRGPGGDEQFF
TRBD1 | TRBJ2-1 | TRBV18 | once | TGTGCCAGCTCACCGCCGTTGGGACAGGGAAAAAGGAGCTCCTACAATGAGCAGTTCTTC | CASSPPLGQGKRSSYNEQFF
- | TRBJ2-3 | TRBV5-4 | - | TGTGCCAGCAGCTTGCAAGGGGGAGATACGCAGTATTTT | CASSLQGGDTQYF